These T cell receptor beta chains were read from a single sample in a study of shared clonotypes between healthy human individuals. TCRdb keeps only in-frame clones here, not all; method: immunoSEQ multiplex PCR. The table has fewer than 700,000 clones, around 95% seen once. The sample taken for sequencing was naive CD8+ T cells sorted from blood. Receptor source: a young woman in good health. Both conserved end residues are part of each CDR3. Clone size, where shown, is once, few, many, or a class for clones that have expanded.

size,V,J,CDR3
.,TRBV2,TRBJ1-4,CASSHSGAPNEKLFF
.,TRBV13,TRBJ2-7,CASSSHSGSSYEQYF
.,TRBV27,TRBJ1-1,CASRPTANTEAFF
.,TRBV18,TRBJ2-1,CASSPYGSSYNEQFF
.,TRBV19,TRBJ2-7,CASSQGQGAYEQYF
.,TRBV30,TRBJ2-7,CAWSTQGEQYF
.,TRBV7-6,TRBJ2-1,CASSLWASGRSYNEQFF
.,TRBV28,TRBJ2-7,CASSPQTGGFAYEQYF
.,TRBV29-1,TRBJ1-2,CSVDEGSYGYTF
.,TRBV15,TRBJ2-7,CATADGSYEQYF
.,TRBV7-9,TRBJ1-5,CASSKTDSNQPQHF
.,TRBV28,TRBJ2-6,CASSTWGEHSGANVLTF
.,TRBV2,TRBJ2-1,CASNRAGVFDNEQFF
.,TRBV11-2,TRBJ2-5,CASIRSTSPSQETQYF
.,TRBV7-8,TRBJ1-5,CASSSSIDSNQPQHF
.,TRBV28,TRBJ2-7,CASSYSGSYEQYF
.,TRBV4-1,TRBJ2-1,CASSRLPGQGSYNEQFF
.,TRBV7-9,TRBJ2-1,CASDARVREGLGEQFF
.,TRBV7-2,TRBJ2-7,CASSPRRGLAGEQYF
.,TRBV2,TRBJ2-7,CASSEFLLAEQYF
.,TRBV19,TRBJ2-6,CATRQGLHSGANVLTF
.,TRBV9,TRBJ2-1,CASSVEGSAREQFF
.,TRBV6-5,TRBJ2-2,CASSYAPLTGELFF
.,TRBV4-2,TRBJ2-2,CASSQPRAPGLMNTGELFF
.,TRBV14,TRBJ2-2,CASSQDLWREGAGELFF
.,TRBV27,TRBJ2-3,CASSFSGLTDTQYF
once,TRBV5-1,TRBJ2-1,CASSGNEQFF
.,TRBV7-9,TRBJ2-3,CASSLSGISTDTQYF
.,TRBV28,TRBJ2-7,CASRRSGGRPEQYF
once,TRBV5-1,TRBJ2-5,CASRDRVSETQYF
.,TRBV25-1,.,CASSGRVGRVPYEQYF
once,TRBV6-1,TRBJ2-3,CASSEMVAFRVPDTQYF
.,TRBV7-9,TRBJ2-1,CASSLELAEYNEQFF
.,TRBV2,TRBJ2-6,CASSEALVDSSGANVLTF
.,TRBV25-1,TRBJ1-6,CASSEPRDWNSPLHF
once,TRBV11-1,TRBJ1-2,CASSTIMGQGNGYTF
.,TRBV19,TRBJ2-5,CASSTFGEEPQETQYF
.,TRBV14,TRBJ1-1,CASSRRPPSEVTEAFF
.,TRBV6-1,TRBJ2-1,CASSARLAGLRVYNEQFF
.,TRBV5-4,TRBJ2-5,CASSLILAGFQETQYF